The rows below give T cell receptor beta chains drawn from one sample of a study of blood T cell repertoires in COVID-19. Clones were sequenced by immunoSEQ multiplex PCR, and TCRdb holds only the in-frame ones, with some missing. The repertoire has about 88,000 clones, about 90% of them found once; the top ten carry about 15%. Material: peripheral blood. Source of these receptors: a male donor with acute or convalescent COVID-19. Each CDR3 is given with its conserved first and last residue. The order of the fields is D gene, J gene, V gene, clone size, CDR3 DNA, CDR3 protein. A D gene is named only where the DNA matches it firmly. Size values are once, few and many counts, or a class for expanded clones, and some rows have none.

d_gene: NA
j_gene: TRBJ1-1
v_gene: TRBV9
abundance: NA
CDR3nt: TGTGCCAGCAGCGTAGGACAGTCGAACACTGAAGCTTTCTTT
CDR3aa: CASSVGQSNTEAFF

d_gene: TRBD2
j_gene: TRBJ2-5
v_gene: TRBV19
abundance: NA
CDR3nt: TGTGCCAGTAGTAGTGGAGGGAGGGTCGGGGGTCAAGAGACCCAGTACTTC
CDR3aa: CASSSGGRVGGQETQYF

d_gene: NA
j_gene: TRBJ2-5
v_gene: TRBV7-3
abundance: NA
CDR3nt: TGTGCCAGCAGCAAAGACAGACATCAAGAGACCCAGTACTTC
CDR3aa: CASSKDRHQETQYF

d_gene: NA
j_gene: TRBJ2-1
v_gene: TRBV5-8
abundance: NA
CDR3nt: TGTGCCAGCAGCCCCTCCGACAGTTACTCCTACAATGAGCAGTTCTTC
CDR3aa: CASSPSDSYSYNEQFF

d_gene: TRBD2
j_gene: TRBJ2-5
v_gene: TRBV7-9
abundance: NA
CDR3nt: TGTGCCAGCAGCTTAGAGGGACTAGCTGAAGAGACCCAGTACTTC
CDR3aa: CASSLEGLAEETQYF

d_gene: TRBD1
j_gene: TRBJ1-3
v_gene: TRBV6-5
abundance: once
CDR3nt: TGTGCCAGCAGTATACAGGGGACTGGAAACACCATATATTTT
CDR3aa: CASSIQGTGNTIYF

d_gene: NA
j_gene: TRBJ2-5
v_gene: TRBV7-9
abundance: NA
CDR3nt: TGTGCCAGCAGCCCCGCGGAGACCCAGTACTTC
CDR3aa: CASSPAETQYF

d_gene: TRBD1
j_gene: TRBJ2-7
v_gene: TRBV6-9
abundance: NA
CDR3nt: TGTGCCAGCAGTTCCTCCGGGACAGTCGGCTCCTACGAGCAGTACTTC
CDR3aa: CASSSSGTVGSYEQYF

d_gene: NA
j_gene: TRBJ1-1
v_gene: TRBV5-1
abundance: NA
CDR3nt: TGCGCCAGCAGCTTGGCACAGGGCTTTGAAGCTTTCTTT
CDR3aa: CASSLAQGFEAFF

d_gene: TRBD2
j_gene: TRBJ2-7
v_gene: TRBV27
abundance: once
CDR3nt: TGTGCCAGCAGACTTACGGGGGGCGAGCAGTACTTC
CDR3aa: CASRLTGGEQYF

d_gene: NA
j_gene: TRBJ2-5
v_gene: TRBV27
abundance: NA
CDR3nt: TGTGCCAGCAGTTTATTGGGGGGGCTAGAGACCCAGTACTTC
CDR3aa: CASSLLGGLETQYF

d_gene: NA
j_gene: TRBJ2-5
v_gene: TRBV29-1
abundance: NA
CDR3nt: TGCAGCGTTGGCGGGGCGCTCCAAGAGACCCAGTACTTC
CDR3aa: CSVGGALQETQYF

d_gene: TRBD1
j_gene: TRBJ1-3
v_gene: TRBV7-2
abundance: NA
CDR3nt: TGTGCCAGCAGCTCCTCTCGGGACAGGGAAAAAAATGGAAACACCATATATTTT
CDR3aa: CASSSSRDREKNGNTIYF

d_gene: NA
j_gene: TRBJ2-3
v_gene: TRBV28
abundance: NA
CDR3nt: TGTGCCAGCAGTCCTATGATGGGCCTCTTTCAAGCAGATACGCAGTATTTT
CDR3aa: CASSPMMGLFQADTQYF

d_gene: TRBD1
j_gene: TRBJ1-2
v_gene: TRBV18
abundance: NA
CDR3nt: TGTGCCAGCTCACAAGGACAGGGTCTGTCTGGCTACACCTTC
CDR3aa: CASSQGQGLSGYTF

d_gene: TRBD2
j_gene: TRBJ2-5
v_gene: TRBV30
abundance: NA
CDR3nt: TGTGCCTGGACTAGCGGGGGGGCGGAGACCCAGTACTTC
CDR3aa: CAWTSGGAETQYF

d_gene: TRBD2
j_gene: TRBJ2-6
v_gene: TRBV19
abundance: NA
CDR3nt: TGTGCCAGTAGCCTCGAGCGGGGGATGTATGGGGCCAACGTCCTGACTTTC
CDR3aa: CASSLERGMYGANVLTF

d_gene: TRBD1
j_gene: TRBJ2-7
v_gene: TRBV6-5
abundance: NA
CDR3nt: TGTGCCAGCGGCCGACAGGGAAACTACGAGCAGTACTTC
CDR3aa: CASGRQGNYEQYF

d_gene: TRBD1
j_gene: TRBJ1-1
v_gene: TRBV27
abundance: NA
CDR3nt: TGTGCCAGCAGTTTCCGGCAGGGGGCAACTGAAGCTTTCTTT
CDR3aa: CASSFRQGATEAFF

d_gene: TRBD1
j_gene: TRBJ2-2
v_gene: TRBV2
abundance: NA
CDR3nt: TGTGCCAGCAGGGGGACAGGGTGGGCCGGGGAGCTGTTTTTT
CDR3aa: CASRGTGWAGELFF

d_gene: NA
j_gene: TRBJ1-2
v_gene: TRBV6-5
abundance: NA
CDR3nt: TGTGCCACCGCGACAGGCAACTATGGCTACACCTTC
CDR3aa: CATATGNYGYTF

d_gene: TRBD1
j_gene: TRBJ1-6
v_gene: TRBV7-8
abundance: NA
CDR3nt: TGTGCCAGCAGTCCCCGGGACAGTTATTCACCCCTCCACTTT
CDR3aa: CASSPRDSYSPLHF

d_gene: NA
j_gene: TRBJ1-4
v_gene: TRBV9
abundance: NA
CDR3nt: TGTGCCAGCAGCGTAGGGAGACCAACTAATGAAAAACTGTTTTTT
CDR3aa: CASSVGRPTNEKLFF

d_gene: TRBD1
j_gene: TRBJ1-2
v_gene: TRBV24-1
abundance: few
CDR3nt: TGTGCCACCAGTCCCGGGACAGGGTTTGGCTACACCTTC
CDR3aa: CATSPGTGFGYTF

d_gene: TRBD2
j_gene: TRBJ2-3
v_gene: TRBV11-2
abundance: NA
CDR3nt: TGTGCCAGCAGTCCGGGTTTACTAGCGGGGAGCACAGATACGCAGTATTTT
CDR3aa: CASSPGLLAGSTDTQYF

d_gene: TRBD1
j_gene: TRBJ1-2
v_gene: TRBV24-1
abundance: NA
CDR3nt: TGTGCCACCAGTGCAACAGGGGAACATGGCTACACCTTC
CDR3aa: CATSATGEHGYTF